A single T cell receptor (beta chain) is shown here with its context. What it binds is not known. This record belongs to a study of T cells in narcolepsy. Study as a whole: Donors had narcolepsy type 1 or type 2, or were healthy controls.

Trimming shortened V by 3 bases and J by 5 bases, and 20 bases separated the two germline ends. Germline lookup yields CDR1 SGHRS and CDR2 YFSETQ. CDR3 length: 17 amino acids. General observations from the study: Autoreactive clonotypes reportedly recurred in blood of same and different patients, not controls. Autoreactive clone sequences were missing from some blood memory CD4+ repertoires.

TCRdb keeps only in-frame clones here, not all; method: immunoSEQ multiplex PCR. The data contain around 34,000 clones, around 77% of them singletons. The receptor's source is a human donor in good health. The genes are TRBV5-1 and TRBJ2-2, with D possibly TRBD2 on 6 matching bases. The material sequenced was memory (CD45RA-) CD4+ T cells from blood. The CDR3 DNA follows: TGCGCCAGCAGCTGGGGATCTTCAACAGGAGGGACCGGGGAGCTGTTTTTT. Translating it yields CASSWGSSTGGTGELFF.